A single sample gave rise to the 15 T cell receptor beta chains below, sequenced in a study of T-cell reconstitution after alpha-beta-depleted transplantation in children. TCRbeta library preparation incorporated unique molecular identifiers. TCRdb ran MiXCR on the PCR reads and lists one entry per CDR3 protein. This sample has 450,000 to 550,000 distinct CDR3 sequences, with 11% found just once. The input for sequencing was PBMCs, mostly from graft donor cells, taken 180 days after TCRalphabeta/CD19-depleted stem cell transplant. Receptors were obtained from a female patient younger than 10 who had a stem cell transplant for aplastic anemia, so the T cells may come from the graft donor.

This chain links TRBV6-1 with TRBJ1-5; a possible D gene is TRBD1 (6 bases). This CDR3 contains 16 residues. Looked up from germline, CDR1 is MNHNS and CDR2 is SASEGT. The germline V and J ends were trimmed by 2 bases and 7 bases, with 18 bases remaining between them. In DNA form, the CDR3 reads TGTGCCAGCAGTGAATATCGACAGGTCATTCGACAGCCCCAGCATTTT. This gives the protein CASSEYRQVIRQPQHF.

This clonotype was found many times. The V call is TRBV10-3, the J call TRBJ1-5, with TRBD1 identical over 7 bases. Looked up from germline, CDR1 is ENHRY and CDR2 is SYGVKD. V dropped 0 bases and J dropped 1; count of bases not matched to a gene: 3. This CDR3 is 16 amino acids long. CDR3 in DNA: TGTGCCATCAGTGAGTCTTGGGACAGAAGCAATCAGCCCCAGCATTTT. Its protein is CAISESWDRSNQPQHF.

This chain connects TRBV20-1 to TRBJ2-6; tentatively, D is TRBD1 (6 bases). Germline V lookup: CDR1 DFQATT, CDR2 SNEGSKA (reference sequence). This CDR3 contains 16 residues. V lost 6 bases, J lost 0 bases, and 15 bases lay in between. In nucleotides, the CDR3 is TGCAGTGCACGAAGACAGGACCTCTCTGGGGCCAACGTCCTGACTTTC. Its translation is CSARRQDLSGANVLTF.

This clonotype was recorded a few times. The genes are TRBV20-1 and TRBJ2-6; perhaps TRBD1 as D (6 bases). The length of the CDR3 is 15 residues. Germline CDR1 and CDR2: DFQATT and SNEGSKA (reference sequence). The germline V and J ends were trimmed by 5 bases and 2 bases, with 13 bases remaining between them. DNA of the CDR3: TGCAGTGCTTTAGGGGGTGTCGCTGGGGCCAACGTCCTGACTTTC. Its translation: CSALGGVAGANVLTF.

This clonotype was observed a handful of times. V is TRBV7-6 and J is TRBJ1-1; D ambiguous. V lost 6 bases to trimming and J lost 0 bases, with 8 bases between them. Germline lookup yields CDR1 SGHVS and CDR2 FNYEAQ. The CDR3 sequence is 13 residues long. CDR3: CASSTKMNTEAFF. DNA for the CDR3: TGTGCCAGCAGTACTAAGATGAACACTGAAGCTTTCTTT. Supplemented by reference TRBV7-6 and TRBJ1-1, the full variable domain reads GAGVSQSPRYKVTKRGQDVALRCDPISGHVSLYWYRQALGQGPEFLTYFNYEAQQDKSGLPNDRFSAERPEGSISTLTIQRTEQRDSAMYRCASSTKMNTEAFFGQGTRLTVV.

This clonotype was detected a few times. The chain has TRBV4-3 and TRBJ2-7; unclear D gene. The CDR3 extends over 13 amino acids. Per germline, CDR1 LGHNA and CDR2 YSLEER. The V end was cut by 0 bases, the J end by 6 bases, with 9 bases between. CDR3 nucleotides: TGCGCCAGCAGCCAAGATCACCCTGGCGAGCAGTACTTC. The encoded protein is CASSQDHPGEQYF.

The chain couples TRBV12-3 or TRBV12-4 to TRBJ2-7, with 8 bases that match TRBD2. The junction had 4 bases not matched to a gene; V was cut back by 3 bases and J by 0 bases. The length of the CDR3 is 15 residues. The DNA for the CDR3 is TGTGCCAGCAGTTTCCAAGCGGGAGACTCCTACGAGCAGTACTTC. Encoded protein: CASSFQAGDSYEQYF.

CDR3 loop: CASSPSGRDTYEQYF. As DNA, the CDR3 is TGCGCCAGCAGCCCTAGCGGGAGGGATACCTACGAGCAGTACTTC. The V and J genes are TRBV4-3 and TRBJ2-7; 12 bases are a match to TRBD2. The CDR3 covers 15 residues. Germline CDR1 is LGHNA and CDR2 is YSLEER. V lost 4 bases, J lost 2 bases, and 3 bases stayed unmatched.

This clonotype has more than one count but fewer than ten. The V and J genes are TRBV5-1 and TRBJ1-5; D might be TRBD1 (6 bases). V was clipped by 0 bases and J by 1 base, with 8 bases between them. CDR3 length equals 15 residues. The V gene's germline CDR1 is SGHRS and CDR2 YFSETQ. In DNA, the CDR3 is TGCGCCAGCAGCTTGGCCGGGACAAGCAATCAGCCCCAGCATTTT. Its translation: CASSLAGTSNQPQHF.

The sample holds a few counts of this clonotype. This chain joins TRBV20-1 and TRBJ2-3; no clear D gene. Germline lookup yields CDR1 DFQATT and CDR2 SNEGSKA (reference sequence). The CDR3 has 13 residues. V gave up 3 bases and J gave up 0 bases, with 7 bases separating them. CDR3 in amino acids: CSASVLSTDTQYF. The CDR3 DNA is TGCAGTGCTAGTGTCCTTAGCACAGATACGCAGTATTTT.

The sample holds many counts of this clonotype. This chain uses TRBV12-3 or TRBV12-4 with TRBJ2-3; 11 bases match TRBD2. V gave up 3 bases and J gave up 2 bases; unmatched junction bases: 1. This CDR3 has 15 amino acids. The DNA for the CDR3 is TGTGCCAGCAGTTTGGGACTAGCGGACACAGATACGCAGTATTTT. It specifies CASSLGLADTDTQYF.

At least ten counts were recorded for this clonotype. The rearrangement uses TRBV5-1 and TRBJ1-2, with D possibly TRBD1 on 5 matching bases. The germline CDR1 and CDR2 sequences are SGHRS and YFSETQ. This CDR3 contains 13 residues. The germline V and J ends were trimmed by 4 bases and 4 bases, with 11 bases remaining between them. Here the CDR3 DNA reads TGCGCCAGCAGCGACGACAGTCTCTATGGCTACACCTTC. Translating gives CASSDDSLYGYTF. Full variable domain (remainder filled in from reference TRBV5-1 and TRBJ1-2): KAGVTQTPRYLIKTRGQQVTLSCSPISGHRSVSWYQQTPGQGLQFLFEYFSETQRNKGNFPGRFSGRQFSNSRSEMNVSTLELGDSALYLCASSDDSLYGYTFGSGTRLTVV.

The chain has TRBV12-5 and TRBJ1-5; possibly TRBD1 for D (5 bases). The CDR3 spans 14 residues. Trimming removed 3 bases from V and 3 bases from J, with 9 bases in between. Germline V gene sequence: CDR1 LGHNT, CDR2 FRNRAP. The CDR3: CASGLGELNQPQHF. CDR3 nucleotide sequence: TGTGCTAGTGGTTTAGGGGAGCTCAATCAGCCCCAGCATTTT.

The J gene is TRBJ1-3, the V gene TRBV12-3 or TRBV12-4; D gene unclear. This CDR3 has 14 residues. Trimming removed 3 bases from V and 4 bases from J, with 10 bases in between. In nucleotides, the CDR3 is TGTGCCAGCAGTTTGAGGCGGCTCGGAAACACCATATATTTT. It specifies CASSLRRLGNTIYF.

V gene TRBV11-2 combines with J gene TRBJ2-5, with 10 bases that match TRBD2. CDR1 SGHAT and CDR2 FQNNGV come from the germline V gene. Losses at the gene ends were 10 bases for V and 3 bases for J; bases not matched to a gene: 11. The CDR3 extends over 15 amino acids. CDR3 protein: CATRGGLAVEETQYF. CDR3 DNA sequence: TGTGCCACCCGGGGTGGACTAGCGGTGGAAGAGACCCAGTACTTC.